This T cell receptor (beta chain) was captured in a study of PD-1 blockade in classical Hodgkin lymphoma (TCRdb year 2020). For context, the study as a whole: Nivolumab dosing was 3 mg/kg intravenously every 2 weeks, continuing until either disease progression or unacceptable toxicity. The study used TCR beta sequencing and CyTOF to define a peripheral blood immune signature of response to PD-1 blockade in classical Hodgkin lymphoma. The full study reports these points: By C4D1, a significant rise was seen in CD4+ TCR diversity but not in CD8+ TCR diversity (p=0.0027 vs p=0.16), and the rise was most apparent among complete responders (p=0.02). The study was limited to a single clinical trial cohort, and causes of repertoire differences, possibly disease activity or prior therapy, remained undefined. Newly diagnosed patients were reported to have lower baseline TCR diversity than healthy donors, and relapsed/refractory patients were reported to have lower baseline TCR diversity still. Among trial patients, those achieving complete response had baseline diversity similar to that of newly diagnosed patients, while diversity was significantly lower in partial responders and progressors. Lower diversity was observed in patients in whom nivolumab was started less than 1 year after ASCT, and these patients were excluded from later analyses so that confounding by immune reconstitution would be avoided.

The Qiagen DNeasy kit was used to extract genomic DNA both from unsorted PBMCs and from the negatively selected CD4+ and CD8+ fractions. Amplification of TCR beta CDR3 regions was done by immunoSEQ multiplex PCR with primers that anneal to V and J segments. A synthetic immune receptor repertoire was used to minimize amplification bias, and any residual bias was removed computationally once sequencing was done. The published analysis was carried out like this. Repertoire diversity was quantified as the Shannon entropy index using custom Python scripts. Unsorted, CD4+ and CD8+ repertoires were analyzed separately, except for combined analyses in which CD4+ and CD8+ sequences were merged in silico. A clone counted as expanded when the clone's frequency after treatment rose at least 2-fold relative to C1D1, and clones undetected at baseline were given a pseudocount of 0.5. Clones with 0 or 1 copy at C1D1 were defined as singleton clones, while clones with 2 or more copies were defined as non-singleton clones. Clones expanded in unsorted samples were assigned a CD4+, CD8+ or unknown annotation through matching of protein sequences in sorted samples from the same patient. Wilcoxon tests on paired samples were used to test diversity changes from C1D1 to C4D1. What TCRdb holds here is the immuneACCESS table cut down to in-frame rearrangements. Part of the clones is not present; checked against another copy, under half of the missing clones reflect an unresolved V gene, and the others are unexplained. The V and J calls and clone size are taken from that table; D and trimming were inferred from the DNA. The sample yields approximately 17,000 clones; about four fifths were counted once. The ten largest clones capture about 28% of the sample.

Comment on this clone: The specificity of this receptor is unknown. Base qualities are not recorded, but no much larger clone differs from it by a single base.

This specimen's time point label, interpreted: cycle 2 day 1 (C2D1) of nivolumab. Every trial patient had relapsed after autologous stem cell transplantation, and cohorts A, B and C differed in prior brentuximab vedotin exposure. The trial cohort comprised some 60 patients with relapsed/refractory classical Hodgkin lymphoma whose best overall responses were complete response, partial response or progressive disease. In the multi-cohort phase II CheckMate 205 trial, trial patients received single-agent nivolumab. Best overall response was determined by an independent review committee according to the 2007 International Working Group response criteria. Trial PBMCs were collected just before the start of nivolumab (C1D1) and during therapy at cycle 2 day 1 and cycle 4 day 1. Peripheral blood was collected in 8 mL Vacutainer Cell Preparation Tubes, from which PBMCs were isolated by centrifugation and then cryopreserved.

CDR1 SGHKS and CDR2 YYEKEE were looked up in the germline V gene (reference sequence). Trimming removed 3 bases from V and 2 bases from J, leaving 16 bases between the germline ends. The CDR3 spans 16 residues, from the cysteine through the phenylalanine. Only the CDR3 part of the read is kept: 48 bases, read in frame from the first base. The receptor chain draws on TRBV5-5 and TRBJ2-3; the D call could be TRBD1 or TRBD2, with each sharing 5 bases. The sample consisted of peripheral blood mononuclear cells (PBMCs), taken before the second cycle of nivolumab. The TCR originated in a human donor with classical Hodgkin lymphoma. The CDR3 corresponds to CASSWGLRTATDTQYF. The DNA sequence follows: TGTGCCAGCAGCTGGGGGTTGAGGACGGCCACAGATACGCAGTATTTT.